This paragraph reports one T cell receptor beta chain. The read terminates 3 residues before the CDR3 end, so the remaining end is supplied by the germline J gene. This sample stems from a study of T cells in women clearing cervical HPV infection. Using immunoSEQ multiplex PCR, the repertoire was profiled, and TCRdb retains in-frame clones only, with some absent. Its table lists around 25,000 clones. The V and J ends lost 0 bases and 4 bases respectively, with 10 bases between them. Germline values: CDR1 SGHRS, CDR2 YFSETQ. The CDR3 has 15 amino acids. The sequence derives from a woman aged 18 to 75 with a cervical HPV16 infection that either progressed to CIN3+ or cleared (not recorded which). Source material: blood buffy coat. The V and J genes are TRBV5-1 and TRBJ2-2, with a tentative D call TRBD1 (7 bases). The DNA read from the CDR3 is TGCGCCAGCAGCTTGGTGCAGGGGGGCACCGGGGAG. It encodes CASSLVQGGTGE. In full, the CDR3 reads CASSLVQGGTGELFF. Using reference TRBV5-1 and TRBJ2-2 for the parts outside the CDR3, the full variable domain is KAGVTQTPRYLIKTRGQQVTLSCSPISGHRSVSWYQQTPGQGLQFLFEYFSETQRNKGNFPGRFSGRQFSNSRSEMNVSTLELGDSALYLCASSLVQGGTGELFFGEGSRLTVL.